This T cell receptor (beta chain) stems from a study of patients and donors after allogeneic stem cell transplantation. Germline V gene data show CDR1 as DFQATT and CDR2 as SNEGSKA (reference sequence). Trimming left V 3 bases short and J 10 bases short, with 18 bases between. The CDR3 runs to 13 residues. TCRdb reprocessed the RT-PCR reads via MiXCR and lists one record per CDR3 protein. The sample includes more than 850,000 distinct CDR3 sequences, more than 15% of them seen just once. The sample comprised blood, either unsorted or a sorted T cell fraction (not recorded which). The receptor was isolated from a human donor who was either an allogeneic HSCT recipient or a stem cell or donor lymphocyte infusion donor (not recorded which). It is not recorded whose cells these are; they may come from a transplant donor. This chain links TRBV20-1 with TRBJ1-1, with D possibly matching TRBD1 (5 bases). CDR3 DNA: TGCAGTGCTAGGCCGGGGGTCCCCGAGGGAGCTTTCTTT. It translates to CSARPGVPEGAFF.